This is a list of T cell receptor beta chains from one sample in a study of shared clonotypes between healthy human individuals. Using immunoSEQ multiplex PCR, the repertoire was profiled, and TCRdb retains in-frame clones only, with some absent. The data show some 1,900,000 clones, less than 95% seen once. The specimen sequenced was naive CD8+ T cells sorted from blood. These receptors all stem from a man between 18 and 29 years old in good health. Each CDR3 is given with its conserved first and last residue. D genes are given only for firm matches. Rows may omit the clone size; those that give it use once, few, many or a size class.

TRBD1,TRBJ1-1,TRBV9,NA,CASSVESTGTGNTEAFF,TGTGCCAGCAGCGTAGAAAGCACCGGGACAGGGAACACTGAAGCTTTCTTT
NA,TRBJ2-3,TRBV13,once,CASSLGEGIVTDTQYF,TGTGCCAGCAGCTTAGGCGAGGGTATCGTAACAGATACGCAGTATTTT
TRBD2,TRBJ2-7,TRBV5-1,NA,CASRKGLAYEQYF,TGCGCCAGCAGAAAGGGACTAGCGTACGAGCAGTACTTC
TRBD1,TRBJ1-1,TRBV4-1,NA,CASSQEPGGTEAFF,TGCGCCAGCAGCCAAGAGCCAGGGGGCACTGAAGCTTTCTTT
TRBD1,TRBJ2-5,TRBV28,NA,CASSLLWTGFQETQYF,TGTGCCAGCAGCCTTCTCTGGACAGGGTTCCAAGAGACCCAGTACTTC
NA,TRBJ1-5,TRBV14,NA,CASSQDKADTSNQPQHF,TGTGCCAGCAGCCAAGATAAAGCAGACACCAGCAATCAGCCCCAGCATTTT
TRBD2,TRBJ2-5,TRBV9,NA,CASSSGLASMETQYF,TGTGCCAGCAGCTCTGGACTAGCGTCGATGGAGACCCAGTACTTC
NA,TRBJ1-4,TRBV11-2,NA,CASSLFEAGEDNEKLFF,TGTGCCAGCAGCTTGTTTGAGGCCGGGGAGGATAATGAAAAACTGTTTTTT
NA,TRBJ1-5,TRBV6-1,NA,CASSEWGNQNQPQHF,TGTGCCAGCAGTGAATGGGGAAACCAAAATCAGCCCCAGCATTTT
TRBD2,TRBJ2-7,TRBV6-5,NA,CASSSLAGIYEQYF,TGTGCCAGCAGTAGCCTAGCGGGAATCTACGAGCAGTACTTC
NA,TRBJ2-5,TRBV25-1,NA,CASSDVGGQTQYF,TGTGCCAGCAGCGATGTGGGGGGACAGACCCAGTACTTC
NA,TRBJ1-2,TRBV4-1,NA,CASSQERTANYGYTF,TGCGCCAGCAGCCAAGAAAGGACAGCTAACTATGGCTACACCTTC
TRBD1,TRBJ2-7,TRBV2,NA,CASTWDRDSYEQYF,TGTGCCAGCACCTGGGACAGGGACTCCTACGAGCAGTACTTC
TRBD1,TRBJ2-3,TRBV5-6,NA,CASSPTLGQGTDTQYF,TGTGCCAGCAGCCCGACACTGGGACAGGGCACAGATACGCAGTATTTT
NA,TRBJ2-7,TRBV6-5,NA,CASSYSEGYYEQYF,TGTGCCAGCAGTTACTCGGAGGGATACTACGAGCAGTACTTC
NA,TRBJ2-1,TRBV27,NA,CASSYDGNYEQFF,TGTGCCAGCAGTTACGACGGCAATTATGAGCAGTTCTTC
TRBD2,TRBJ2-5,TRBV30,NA,CAWSVNAGEETQYF,TGTGCCTGGAGTGTAAATGCGGGAGAAGAGACCCAGTACTTC
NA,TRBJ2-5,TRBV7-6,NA,CASSTGTARQETQYF,TGTGCCAGCAGCACCGGGACCGCGAGGCAAGAGACCCAGTACTTC
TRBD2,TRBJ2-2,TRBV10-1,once,CASSEVAGPYTGELFF,TGCGCCAGCAGTGAAGTAGCGGGGCCCTACACCGGGGAGCTGTTTTTT
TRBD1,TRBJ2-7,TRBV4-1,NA,CASSQKHSSGTAYEQYF,TGCGCCAGCAGCCAAAAGCACTCTTCCGGGACAGCCTACGAGCAGTACTTC
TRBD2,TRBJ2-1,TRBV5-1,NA,CASSSAASGGDEQFF,TGCGCCAGCAGCTCAGCCGCTAGCGGGGGAGATGAGCAGTTCTTC
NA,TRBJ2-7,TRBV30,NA,CAWSPHWGDIPSYEQYF,TGTGCCTGGAGTCCACACTGGGGGGACATTCCTTCCTACGAGCAGTACTTC
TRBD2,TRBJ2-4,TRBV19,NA,CASSTSGGALYIQYF,TGTGCCAGTAGTACAAGCGGGGGGGCCTTATACATTCAGTACTTC
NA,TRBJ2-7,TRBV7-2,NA,CASSLVTHEQYF,TGTGCCAGCAGCTTAGTGACTCACGAGCAGTACTTC
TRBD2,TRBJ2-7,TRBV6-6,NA,CASRTTSGGAQEQYF,TGTGCCAGCAGAACCACTAGCGGGGGGGCGCAAGAGCAGTACTTC
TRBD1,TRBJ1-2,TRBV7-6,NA,CASSLWDGQGDGYTF,TGTGCCAGCAGCTTATGGGATGGACAGGGGGATGGCTACACCTTC
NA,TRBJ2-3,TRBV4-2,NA,CASSPHQGAESTDTQYF,TGTGCCAGCAGCCCCCACCAGGGAGCAGAAAGCACAGATACGCAGTATTTT
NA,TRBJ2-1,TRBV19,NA,CAVEGYNEQFF,TGTGCCGTGGAGGGTTACAATGAGCAGTTCTTC
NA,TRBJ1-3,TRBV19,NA,CASTHSGNTIYF,TGTGCCAGTACCCACTCTGGAAACACCATATATTTT
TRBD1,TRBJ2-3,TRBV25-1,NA,CASSALPGTDSTDTQYF,TGTGCCAGCAGTGCTCTGCCTGGGACAGACAGCACAGATACGCAGTATTTT
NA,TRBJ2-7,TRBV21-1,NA,CASSLLPFRGQYF,TGTGCCAGCAGCCTCCTACCCTTCAGGGGGCAGTACTTC
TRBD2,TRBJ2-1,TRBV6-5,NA,CASSSGLAGFNEQFF,TGTGCCAGCAGTTCAGGACTAGCGGGATTCAATGAGCAGTTCTTC
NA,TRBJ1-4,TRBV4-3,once,CASSQDLPGELEKLFF,TGCGCCAGCAGCCAAGATCTCCCAGGGGAACTGGAAAAACTGTTTTTT
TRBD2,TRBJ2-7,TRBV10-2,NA,CASSPGEREGFYEQYF,TGCGCCAGCAGCCCAGGGGAGCGGGAGGGCTTCTACGAGCAGTACTTC
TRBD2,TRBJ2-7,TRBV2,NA,CASSGTSGYEQYF,TGTGCCAGCAGCGGGACTAGCGGGTACGAGCAGTACTTC
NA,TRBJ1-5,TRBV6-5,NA,CASSPWPGNQPQHF,TGTGCCAGCAGTCCTTGGCCCGGGAATCAGCCCCAGCATTTT
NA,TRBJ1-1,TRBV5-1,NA,CASSLDGAGTEAFF,TGCGCCAGCAGCTTGGACGGGGCAGGGACTGAAGCTTTCTTT
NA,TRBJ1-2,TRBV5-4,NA,CASGQGSEGYTF,TGTGCCAGCGGTCAGGGGTCTGAGGGCTACACCTTC
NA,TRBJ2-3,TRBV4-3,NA,CASSQDWDSTDTQYF,TGCGCCAGCAGCCAAGATTGGGACAGCACAGATACGCAGTATTTT
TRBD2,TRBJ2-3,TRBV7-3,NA,CASSLFAGEKADTQYF,TGTGCCAGCAGCTTATTTGCGGGGGAGAAGGCAGATACGCAGTATTTT
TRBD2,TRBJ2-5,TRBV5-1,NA,CASSPRSGGQETQYF,TGCGCCAGCAGCCCTCGATCGGGGGGCCAAGAGACCCAGTACTTC
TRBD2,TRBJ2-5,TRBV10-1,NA,CASSQGTRGGEETQYF,TGCGCCAGCAGCCAAGGTACGCGGGGAGGGGAAGAGACCCAGTACTTC
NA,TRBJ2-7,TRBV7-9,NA,CASSSIGGQTYEQYF,TGTGCCAGCAGCTCCATAGGTGGGCAGACCTACGAGCAGTACTTC
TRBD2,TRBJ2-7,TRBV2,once,CASSEMGLAAGEQYF,TGTGCCAGCAGTGAAATGGGACTAGCGGCTGGCGAGCAGTACTTC
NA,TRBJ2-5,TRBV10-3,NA,CAISESILGGSETQYF,TGTGCCATCAGTGAGTCGATTCTGGGGGGCTCGGAGACCCAGTACTTC